This T cell receptor (beta chain) came from a study of cytomegalovirus exposure and HLA in healthy donors (dated by TCRdb to about 2017). Study-wide context: In an earlier analysis of under 600 of the donors, under 300 Gb of sequence data and 100 million or so unique TCR beta sequences from about 190 million T cells were reported. Rather than drawing on any new phenotypic data, the later analysis identified candidate immune exposures from TCR beta sequences and the way those sequences occurred across donors. A later genetic analysis took genome-wide SNP genotypes for about 65% of the 666 donors and used that subset as a discovery cohort. Approximately 300 gigabases of sequencing data and around 80 million unique TCR sequences made up an early release that covered several hundred HLA-typed donors. HLA typing included class I and class II loci at four-digit resolution. On average, about 240,000 unique TCR beta nucleotide sequences were sequenced per donor among about 400 genotyped donors of the cohort, with roughly a sixth of those sequences being non-productive. The study used immunosequencing to profile the T cell repertoires of approximately 650 subjects and linked those repertoires to cytomegalovirus serostatus. Among the roughly 400 genotyped donors, approximately 77% belonged to the genetic ancestry cluster associated with self-reported Caucasian donors. Typing coverage differed by locus: A, B, C, DRB1 and DQB1 were typed in roughly 620-630 donors, DQA1 in about 500, DPA1 in approximately 610, and DPB1 in approximately 450. In a later analysis, previously published TCR beta repertoires from 600 to 850 donors were re-analyzed and high-resolution HLA genotyping was added so that TCR occurrence patterns could be studied. To decide whether each TCR beta V gene segment behaved as functional or pseudogenic, an earlier analysis of some 580 of the donors relied on high-throughput TCR beta sequencing. Because of strong linkage in the cohort, 4 to 6 DR-DQ haplotypes were treated as single units for association and clustering. In addition to the first cohort of 650 to 750 subjects, a separate validation cohort of under 150 different subjects was used. Donor age, sex, ethnicity and CMV serostatus were collected together with the repertoire data. The study was designed to test whether signatures of past pathogen exposure could be identified by cataloging public T cell receptors. High-throughput TCR immunosequencing, statistical association of individual TCRs with disease status, and machine learning were combined to predict cytomegalovirus infection status. All discovery cohort repertoires had been generated on a single sequencing platform.

The cohort consisted of hundreds of healthy bone marrow donors. At the time of sampling, all cohort members were nominally healthy, though unrecorded immune exposures were likely present. The donor was CMV seropositive and belonged to the group of about 290 seropositive cohort members. Each donor provided a peripheral blood sample, and peripheral blood mononuclear cells were used for TCR beta sequencing. The Qiagen DNeasy Blood Extraction Kit was used to extract genomic DNA from the blood cell samples. Paper-wide results and their limitations: In a later analysis, several top co-occurrence clusters were reported to appear linked to parvovirus B19, influenza, CMV and Epstein-Barr virus. In a later genetic analysis, fewer N-insertions in productive TCRs were reported among donors in an Asian-associated ancestry cluster than the approximately 710-donor mean. A few of the identified cytomegalovirus-associated TCR beta chains were confirmed in vitro to be specific for cytomegalovirus antigens. Across donors, most TCR sequences were observed very rarely, whereas some public TCRs were present in many individuals. The classifier was reported to diagnose cytomegalovirus status with high specificity and sensitivity in both the original cohort and the validation cohort. Because counts were too low, around 17 rarely observed V segments, including chromosome 9 orphons, were left out of the earlier analysis of 587 of the donors. Linkage disequilibrium might explain the correlated functional status among segregating V segments, but an unknown experimental factor could not be excluded. Some IMGT-functional V segments, including TRBV6-2 and TRBV6-3, could not be distinguished by the 87-base-pair reads and were therefore excluded. Sequencing depth was assumed to be roughly uniform across donors in the presence/absence analyses, though that assumption may not hold. The only immune exposure information available for the cohort was CMV serostatus. A cluster of highly shared sequence variants was judged likely to represent a technical artifact of the sequencing pipeline. Compared with equally common non-associated chains, HLA-associated TCR beta chains in a later analysis were more clonally expanded and had lower generation probabilities. The authors suggested that the approach could potentially be extended to other disease states and immunological phenotypes. Most CMV-associated TCR beta chains appeared to be HLA-restricted in a later analysis, and the HLA associations seemed to be driven largely by CMV exposure. Because some donors lacked HLA typing at each locus, the association tests relied only on the typed subset. A later genetic analysis associated a missense DCLRE1C variant with V-gene and J-gene trimming of TCR beta chains, and an independent cohort replicated the association. A further reported finding was that TCR beta sequences accurately predicted the HLA-A and HLA-B alleles for most subjects in the first cohort. Strong co-occurrence of HLA alleles, especially DR and DQ, made assigning TCR associations to individual alleles difficult. A later analysis associated 15,000 or so TCR beta sequences with specific HLA alleles at a false discovery rate of 0.05. According to a later analysis, TCR association rates differed among HLA loci, with DRB1 alleles showing the most associated TCRs and HLA-C alleles showing the fewest. In an earlier analysis of more than 500 of the donors, most TCR beta V segments appeared in productive rearrangements about 87% or about 30% of the time, broadly matching IMGT annotations. The study gave a list of under 200 TCR beta chains associated with cytomegalovirus. The cohort was sequenced for TCR beta chains only, and without alpha or paired-chain data the features that could be detected were limited.

Details on this clone: This receptor's antigen is unknown. No clone much larger than this one lies a single base away; base qualities are absent.

Preparation of the library involved the immunoSEQ multiplex PCR assay. A mixture of 60 forward primers for TCR Vbeta segments and 13 reverse primers for TCR Jbeta segments was used in the multiplex PCR. A multiplex PCR assay on genomic DNA amplified the CDR3 region of rearranged TCR beta genes. On the Illumina HiSeq System, the amplified TCR beta libraries were sequenced as 87-base-pair reads. In the paper's pipeline: A later analysis tallied about 77 million unique TCR beta chains across the 666 repertoires, and some 10 million of those chains were shared by two or more donors. To remove PCR and sequencing errors, raw reads were error-corrected and collapsed into unique sequences using a nearest-neighbor algorithm that merged closely related sequences. Alignment of CDR3 sequences to IMGT reference sequences was used to assign V, D and J gene segments. For a sequence to be retained, a match of at least six nucleotides to both a V gene segment and a J gene segment was required. Rearrangements were called productive when the CDR3 lacked stop codons and stayed in frame with V and J; all others were non-productive. CDR3 was defined according to IMGT convention as the region running from the second conserved V-encoded cysteine to the conserved J-encoded phenylalanine. In an earlier analysis of 587 of the donors, sequences lacking an unambiguous match to a single V gene segment were excluded. In an earlier analysis of approximately 550 of the donors, V segments were called functional above 56.7% productive rearrangements and were called segregating when the between-donor standard deviation exceeded 5%. A statistical classification framework was built for diagnosing cytomegalovirus status from the catalog of TCR beta chain sequences. In a later analysis, V and J genes were assigned by comparing TCR nucleotide sequences against IMGT/GENE-DB human TR gene sequences. Using the TCRdist pipeline, a later analysis assigned CDR3 sequences along with most-parsimonious VDJ recombination scenarios. In a later analysis, each TCR beta chain was defined by its CDR3 amino acid sequence together with its V-gene family, and reads without a unique V-gene family were excluded. To address suspected cross-contamination and a sequencing artifact, a later analysis removed 592 highly shared, low-generation-probability nucleotide sequences. In a later analysis, a clonal expansion index for each public chain was calculated from normalized within-repertoire ranks of inferred template counts. In a later analysis, generation probabilities were computed using a VDJ recombination model fitted to out-of-frame rearrangements, and the results were checked against IGoR. In a later analysis, TCR-TCR, TCR-HLA and TCR-CMV co-occurrence was scored with hypergeometric tests, and a repertoire-size bias correction was applied to TCR pairs. A later analysis estimated false discovery rates by permuting HLA or CMV assignments 20 times. In a later analysis, co-occurring TCRs were grouped using DBSCAN, with TCRdist sequence similarity added in when clustering inside HLA-allele-positive subsets. Repertoires with fewer than 30,000 or more than 120,000 public chains, plus five repertoires with anomalous nucleotide sharing, were excluded from co-occurrence clustering. TCRdb obtained this table from immuneACCESS and retained in-frame rearrangements with V and J assigned. These tables miss some clones; where compared with another copy, unresolved V genes account for less than half of the shortfall, and the remainder is unexplained. V and J calls and clone size come straight from that table; D and trimming were deduced from the DNA. The sample data list around 180,000 clones, and roughly 81% of these were observed just once. The leading ten clones occupy more than 4% of the sample.

There are 15 amino acids in the CDR3, from cysteine to phenylalanine inclusive. Kept here is only the CDR3 DNA, which spans 45 bases and is read in frame from base 1. Sequences MNHEY (CDR1) and SVGAGI (CDR2) are obtained from the germline V gene. Germline trimming amounts to 2 bases on V and 8 bases on J, with 5 as the count of junction bases outside the gene matches. This clonotype was obtained from a girl aged 5 to 17 in good health and CMV-seropositive. This chain joins TRBV6-5 to TRBJ2-1, with 11 middle bases fitting TRBD2. The sequencing sample was made of PBMCs. The CDR3: CASSYLASGGYEQFF. The DNA is TGTGCCAGCAGTTACCTGGCTAGCGGGGGGTATGAGCAGTTCTTC.